This T cell receptor (beta chain) emerged from a study of T cells in Graves' hyperthyroidism and ophthalmopathy. RNA transcripts provided the source from which TCR beta CDR3 regions were amplified. The HTBI primer set served for first-round RT-PCR of the TCR CDR3. Via MiXCR, TCRdb re-called the multiplex PCR reads, giving one row per CDR3 protein. The sample has fewer than 400,000 distinct CDR3 sequences, approximately 14% seen once. The patients, who ranged from 18 to 65 in age, presented with newly diagnosed hyperthyroidism lasting under 2 months. V dropped 3 bases and J dropped 2; count of bases not matched to a gene: 5. The CDR3 has 15 amino acids. Germline V gives CDR1 MDHEN, CDR2 SYDVKM. This clonotype was seen ten or more times.

This sequence originates from a woman aged 18-29 years with Graves' hyperthyroidism that later progressed to Graves' ophthalmopathy. Sequencing used blood. The chain is built from TRBV28 and TRBJ2-7; the match to TRBD2 covers 9 bases. CDR3 nucleotide sequence: TGTGCCAGCAGTTTGTTGCGGGAGGGGACCTACGAGCAGTACTTC. Amino acids: CASSLLREGTYEQYF.